This entry lists 24 T cell receptor beta chains sequenced from one sample in a study of CD8 T cells in ankylosing spondylitis. Whole-study results and caveats: Seven or eight highly homologous variants made up a TCR beta motif, and this motif appeared characteristic of ankylosing spondylitis blood.

TCRdb reprocessed the 5' RACE reads with MiXCR, giving one entry per CDR3 protein. This sample has 650,000 to 800,000 distinct CDR3 sequences; roughly 19% occur once, and the top ten carry roughly a fifth. These TCRs are of unknown antigen specificity. Sequencing was carried out using blood, either unsorted or a sorted T cell fraction (not recorded which). The source of these receptors is a male donor with ankylosing spondylitis.

This clonotype showed up just once. The V and J genes are TRBV6-1 and TRBJ1-4, with D uncertain. Germline CDR1 and CDR2: MNHNS and SASEGT. Trimming removed 6 bases from V and 0 bases from J, with 11 bases in between. The CDR3 runs 15 residues. Here the CDR3 reads CASSRLISTNEKLFF. In DNA, the CDR3 is TGTGCCAGCAGCCGCCTTATATCAACTAATGAAAAACTGTTTTTT.

The rearrangement joins TRBV4-1 to TRBJ1-1; D might be TRBD1 (5 bases). CDR3 length: 13 amino acids. Deletions cut 1 base from V and 8 bases from J, with 11 bases between. CDR1 and CDR2 from the germline V gene are MGHRA and YSYEKL. For the CDR3, the DNA is TGCGCCAGCAGCCAAGTACCGAACAGGGAAGCTTTCTTT. Amino acids: CASSQVPNREAFF.

This clonotype was detected a few times. The rearrangement links TRBV30 to TRBJ1-2; TRBD1 is a possible D gene (5 bases). V was cut by 1 base and J by 12 bases, with 21 bases left in between. This CDR3 comprises 14 residues. Germline V gives CDR1 GTSNPN, CDR2 SVGIG (reference sequence). The CDR3 coding sequence is TGTGCCTGGAGTGCAGGGAGCTGGACTAAGGTTAACACCTTC. It codes for CAWSAGSWTKVNTF.

In its sample, this clonotype was seen a few times. The chain recombines TRBV6-1 with TRBJ1-2; 7 bases line up with TRBD1. This CDR3 contains 13 residues. V shed 8 bases and J 3 bases; nucleotides not matched to a gene: 6. In germline, CDR1 is MNHNS, CDR2 SASEGT. In nucleotides, the CDR3 is TGTGCCAGCTCACAGGGGTTGCACTATGGCTACACCTTC. Residues: CASSQGLHYGYTF.

This chain joins TRBV6-1 and TRBJ2-2, with no clear D. The CDR3 loop spans 17 amino acids. Trimming cost V 3 bases and J 0 bases, with 14 bases left between them. Germline V CDR1 and CDR2: MNHNS, SASEGT. Here the CDR3 reads CASSEIQTNSNTGELFF. The CDR3 DNA is TGTGCCAGCAGTGAGATACAGACCAATTCGAACACCGGGGAGCTGTTTTTT.

The chain uses TRBV24-1 and TRBJ1-5, with TRBD1 matching over 10 bases. V gave up 5 bases and J gave up 3 bases; unmatched junction bases: 6. CDR1 is KGHDR and CDR2 is SFDVKD in the germline V gene. The CDR3 length is 16 residues. CDR3 DNA sequence: TGTGCCACCAGTGGAGGGACAGGGGCCCCCAATCAGCCCCAGCATTTT. This translates into CATSGGTGAPNQPQHF.

This clonotype was picked up a small number of times. CDR3 region: CASSSWTTREGNEQFF. DNA for the CDR3: TGCGCCAGCAGCTCCTGGACAACACGTGAGGGCAATGAGCAGTTCTTC. The chain combines TRBV5-1 with TRBJ2-1; the D call may be TRBD1 or TRBD2 (5 bases each). Germline V CDR1 and CDR2: SGHRS, YFSETQ. The germline V and J ends were trimmed by 3 bases and 6 bases, with 19 bases remaining between them. The CDR3 totals 16 residues.

A few counts support this clonotype. The CDR3 region is CASSPQVTGELFF. CDR3 in DNA: TGCGCCAGCAGCCCTCAGGTTACCGGGGAGCTGTTTTTT. The rearrangement joins TRBV4-3 to TRBJ2-2; D is ambiguous. CDR3 length: 13 amino acids. Per germline, CDR1 LGHNA and CDR2 YSLEER. Trimming removed 4 bases from V and 5 bases from J, with 8 bases in between.

The chain employs TRBV12-3 or TRBV12-4 and TRBJ2-7; 9 nucleotides agree with TRBD1. V lost 7 bases and J lost 1; bases outside the gene matches: 8. The CDR3 has 15 residues. The CDR3 reads CASMDRDRESYEQYF. The CDR3, as DNA: TGTGCCAGCATGGACCGGGACAGGGAATCCTACGAGCAGTACTTC.

This clonotype has just a few counts. The V gene is TRBV9, the J gene TRBJ2-3, with no clear D. The CDR3 is 13 amino acids. Germline CDR1 and CDR2: SGDLS and YYNGEE. V lost 0 bases to trimming and J lost 3 bases, with 5 bases between them. For the CDR3, the DNA is TGTGCCAGCAGCGTAGGGCGGACAGATACGCAGTATTTT. Translation: CASSVGRTDTQYF.

The V gene is TRBV20-1, the J gene TRBJ1-1; D may be TRBD1 (6 bases). The CDR3 length is 13 residues. Trimming cost V 3 bases and J 7 bases, with 15 bases left between them. Germline V lookup: CDR1 DFQATT, CDR2 SNEGSKA (reference sequence). DNA of the CDR3: TGCAGTGCTAGGTCCAGGGGTGACCATGAAGCTTTCTTT. Its translation: CSARSRGDHEAFF.

The rearrangement uses TRBV10-3 and TRBJ2-7; D perhaps matches TRBD1 (6 bases). CDR3 length: 15 amino acids. Germline CDR1 ENHRY, CDR2 SYGVKD. The V and J ends lost 4 bases and 4 bases respectively, with 17 bases between them. The CDR3 nucleotides are TGTGCCATCAGTGTCGAAGGAGGCAGGGGATACGAGCAGTACTTC. Encoded protein: CAISVEGGRGYEQYF.

The CDR3 sequence is CSARAKTGLNTEAFF. The CDR3 DNA sequence: TGCAGTGCTAGGGCGAAGACAGGGTTAAACACTGAAGCTTTCTTT. This chain uses TRBV20-1 with TRBJ1-1; TRBD1 matches at 7 bases. Germline lookup yields CDR1 DFQATT and CDR2 SNEGSKA (reference sequence). J was trimmed by 2 bases and V by 3 bases; bases with no gene match: 9. The CDR3 runs 15 residues.

In its sample, this clonotype was seen many times. The genes are TRBV4-3 and TRBJ2-7; D not resolved. Germline V gene lookup returns CDR1 LGHNA and CDR2 YSLEER. CDR3 size: 14 residues. With 8 bases removed from V and 1 base from J, the gap between germline ends came to 15 bases. The chain's CDR3 is CASQETISSYEQYF. The DNA for the CDR3 is TGCGCCAGCCAAGAGACCATCAGTTCCTACGAGCAGTACTTC.

The rearrangement joins TRBV4-1 to TRBJ2-7; 12 nucleotides align to TRBD1. Per the germline V gene, CDR1 is MGHRA and CDR2 is YSYEKL. The V and J ends lost 4 bases and 5 bases, in that order; junction bases with no gene match: 3. This CDR3 has 14 residues. The CDR3 loop is CASSPGDRGHEQYF. In DNA form, the CDR3 reads TGCGCCAGCAGCCCCGGGGACAGGGGGCACGAGCAGTACTTC.

V is TRBV29-1 and J is TRBJ2-7; 9 nucleotides match TRBD1. With 1 base clipped from V and 3 bases from J, the junction kept 7 bases outside the gene matches. Germline values: CDR1 SQVTM, CDR2 ANQGSEA. The length of the CDR3 is 15 residues. The CDR3 coding sequence is TGCAGCGTTGAAGTGAGAGGGACAGGGCTCTACGAGCAGTACTTC. Translated: CSVEVRGTGLYEQYF.

The chain is built from TRBV28 and TRBJ2-3; D is uncertain. The length of the CDR3 is 11 residues. Looked up from germline, CDR1 is MDHEN and CDR2 is SYDVKM. The V and J ends lost 6 bases and 1 base respectively, with 2 bases between them. In nucleotides, the CDR3 is TGTGCCAGCAGGGGCACAGATACGCAGTATTTT. It is translated as CASRGTDTQYF.

The V and J genes are TRBV18 and TRBJ2-1, with D hard to call. V gave up 2 bases and J gave up 8 bases, with 19 bases separating them. Germline V gives CDR1 KGHSH, CDR2 LQKENI. This CDR3 is built from 16 residues. CDR3 residues: CASSPRAEPTGYEQFF. CDR3 sequence (DNA): TGTGCCAGCTCACCAAGGGCGGAGCCTACTGGGTATGAGCAGTTCTTC. The complete variable domain, with remaining parts taken from reference TRBV18 and TRBJ2-1, reads NAGVMQNPRHLVRRRGQEARLRCSPMKGHSHVYWYRQLPEEGLKFMVYLQKENIIDESGMPKERFSAEFPKEGPSILRIQQVVRGDSAAYFCASSPRAEPTGYEQFFGPGTRLTVL.

In its sample, this clonotype was seen once. The chain is built from TRBV7-8 and TRBJ2-1; D is undetermined. V lost 3 bases to trimming and J lost 4 bases, with 16 bases between them. Per germline, CDR1 SGHVS and CDR2 FQNEAQ. This CDR3 region has 16 residues. CDR3 residues: CASSFTATREYNEQFF. Written as DNA, the CDR3 is TGTGCCAGCAGCTTTACGGCGACGAGAGAATACAATGAGCAGTTCTTC.

This chain uses TRBV5-6 with TRBJ1-2; D is unresolved. The CDR3 extends over 13 amino acids. Germline V gives CDR1 SGHDT, CDR2 YYEEEE. Trimming cost V 1 base and J 7 bases, with 11 bases left between them. The CDR3 region is CASSLSPGSGYTF. The CDR3 nucleotides read TGTGCCAGCAGCTTGTCTCCGGGTTCTGGCTACACCTTC. Using reference TRBV5-6 and TRBJ1-2 for the parts outside the CDR3, the full variable domain is DAGVTQSPTHLIKTRGQQVTLRCSPKSGHDTVSWYQQALGQGPQFIFQYYEEEERQRGNFPDRFSGHQFPNYSSELNVNALLLGDSALYLCASSLSPGSGYTFGSGTRLTVV.

This clonotype was found a few times. The CDR3 DNA follows: TGTGCCAGCAGCTTAGCCCCCTACTGGGGTGAGCAGTTCTTC. Translating gives CASSLAPYWGEQFF. This chain joins TRBV11-2 and TRBJ2-1; no reliable D call. The CDR3 contains 14 residues. V shed 1 base and J shed 9 bases, with 13 bases lying between them. CDR1 is SGHAT, CDR2 FQNNGV, per germline. Drawing the rest from reference TRBV11-2 and TRBJ2-1, the complete variable domain is EAGVAQSPRYKIIEKRQSVAFWCNPISGHATLYWYQQILGQGPKLLIQFQNNGVVDDSQLPKDRFSAERLKGVDSTLKIQPAKLEDSAVYLCASSLAPYWGEQFFGPGTRLTVL.

Regarding this clonotype: Relative to the germline gene, one junction end is altered; a read error may explain this. The gene calls are TRBV5-1 and TRBJ2-3, with 11 bases that match TRBD2. Germline V lookup: CDR1 SGHRS, CDR2 YFSETQ. The CDR3 is made up of 17 amino acids. The CDR3 sequence: CASSLDYSGGAEDKQYF. CDR3 DNA sequence: TGCGCCAGCAGCTTGGACTATAGCGGGGGGGCGGAAGATAAGCAGTATTTT.

V is TRBV24-1 and J is TRBJ1-1; D may be TRBD1 (6 bases). The CDR3 has 12 residues. V was shortened by 3 bases and J by 11 bases, with 12 bases between the two germline ends. CDR1 is KGHDR and CDR2 is SFDVKD in the germline V gene. The CDR3 region has the DNA TGTGCCACCAGTGATCAAATCGGACAGGCTTTCTTT. This codes for CATSDQIGQAFF.

CDR3 protein: CASRKDSYNQPQHF. DNA for the CDR3: TGTGCCAGCAGAAAGGACAGTTACAATCAGCCCCAGCATTTT. V usage is TRBV12-3 or TRBV12-4 and J usage is TRBJ1-5, with TRBD1 as a possible D gene (6 bases). V was trimmed by 6 bases and J by 3 bases, leaving 12 bases between them. The CDR3 covers 14 residues.